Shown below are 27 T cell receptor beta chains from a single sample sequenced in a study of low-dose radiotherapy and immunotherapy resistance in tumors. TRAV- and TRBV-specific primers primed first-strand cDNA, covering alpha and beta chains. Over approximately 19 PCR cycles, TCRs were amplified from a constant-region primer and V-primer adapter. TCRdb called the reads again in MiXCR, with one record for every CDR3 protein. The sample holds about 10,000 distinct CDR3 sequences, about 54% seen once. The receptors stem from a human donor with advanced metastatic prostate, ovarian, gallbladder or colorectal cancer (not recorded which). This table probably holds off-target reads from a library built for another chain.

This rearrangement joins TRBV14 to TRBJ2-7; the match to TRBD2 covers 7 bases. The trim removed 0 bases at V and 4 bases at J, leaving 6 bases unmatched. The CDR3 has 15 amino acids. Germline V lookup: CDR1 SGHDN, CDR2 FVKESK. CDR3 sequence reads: CASSQEWGGVYEQYF. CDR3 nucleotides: TGTGCCAGCAGCCAAGAGTGGGGAGGGGTATACGAGCAGTACTTC.

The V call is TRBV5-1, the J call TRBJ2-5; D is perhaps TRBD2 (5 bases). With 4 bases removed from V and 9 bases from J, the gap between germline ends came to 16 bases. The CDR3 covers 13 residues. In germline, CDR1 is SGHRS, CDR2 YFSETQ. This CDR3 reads CASSLSRVEAQYF. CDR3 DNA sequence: TGCGCCAGCAGCCTTAGCCGGGTGGAGGCCCAGTACTTC.

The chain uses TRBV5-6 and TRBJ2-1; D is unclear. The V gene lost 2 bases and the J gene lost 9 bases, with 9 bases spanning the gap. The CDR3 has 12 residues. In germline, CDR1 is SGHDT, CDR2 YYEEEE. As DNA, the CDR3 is TGTGCCAGCAGCTTATCCTACGGTGAGCAGTTCTTC. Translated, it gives CASSLSYGEQFF.

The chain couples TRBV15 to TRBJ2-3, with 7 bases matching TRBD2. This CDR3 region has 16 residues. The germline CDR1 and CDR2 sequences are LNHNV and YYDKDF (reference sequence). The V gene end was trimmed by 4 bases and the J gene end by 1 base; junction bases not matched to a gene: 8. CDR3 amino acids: CATSITTSARTDTQYF. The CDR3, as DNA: TGTGCCACCAGCATTACCACTAGCGCCCGCACAGATACGCAGTATTTT.

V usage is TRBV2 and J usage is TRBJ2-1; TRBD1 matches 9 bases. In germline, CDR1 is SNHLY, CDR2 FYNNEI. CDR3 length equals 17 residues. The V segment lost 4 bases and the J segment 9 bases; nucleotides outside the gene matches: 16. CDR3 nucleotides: TGTGCCAGCAGTGCGACCAGAGCCGACAGGGGGGTGGGTGAGCAGTTCTTC. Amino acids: CASSATRADRGVGEQFF.

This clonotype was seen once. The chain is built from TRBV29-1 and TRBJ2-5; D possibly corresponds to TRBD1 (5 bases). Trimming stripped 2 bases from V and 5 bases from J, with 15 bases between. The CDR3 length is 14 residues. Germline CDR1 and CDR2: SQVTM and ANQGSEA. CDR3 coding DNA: TGCAGCGTTGAACGTGGCAGGGCTTACGAGACCCAGTACTTC. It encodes CSVERGRAYETQYF.

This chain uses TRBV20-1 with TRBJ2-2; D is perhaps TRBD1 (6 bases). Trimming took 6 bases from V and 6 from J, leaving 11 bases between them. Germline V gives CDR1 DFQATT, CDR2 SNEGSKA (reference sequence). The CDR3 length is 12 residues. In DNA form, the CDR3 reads TGCAGTGCCCCAGAGGGGGCCGGGGAGCTGTTTTTT. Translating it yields CSAPEGAGELFF.

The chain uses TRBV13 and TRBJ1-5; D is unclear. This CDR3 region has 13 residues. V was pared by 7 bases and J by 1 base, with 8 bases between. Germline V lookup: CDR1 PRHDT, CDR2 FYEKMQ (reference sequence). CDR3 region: CASKAQSNQPQHF. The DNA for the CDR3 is TGTGCCAGCAAAGCACAGAGCAATCAGCCCCAGCATTTT.

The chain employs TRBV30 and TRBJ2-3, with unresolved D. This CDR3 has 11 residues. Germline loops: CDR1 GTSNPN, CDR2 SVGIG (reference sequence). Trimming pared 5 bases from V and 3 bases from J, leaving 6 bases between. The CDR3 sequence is CAWAATDTQYF. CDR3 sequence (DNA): TGTGCCTGGGCGGCTACAGATACGCAGTATTTT.

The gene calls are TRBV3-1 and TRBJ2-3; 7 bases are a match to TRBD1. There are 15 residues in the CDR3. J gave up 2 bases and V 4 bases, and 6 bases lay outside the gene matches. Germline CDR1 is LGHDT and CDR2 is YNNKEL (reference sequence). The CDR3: CASSRTTGATDTQYF. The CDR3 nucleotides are TGTGCCAGCAGCCGGACAACAGGGGCCACAGATACGCAGTATTTT.

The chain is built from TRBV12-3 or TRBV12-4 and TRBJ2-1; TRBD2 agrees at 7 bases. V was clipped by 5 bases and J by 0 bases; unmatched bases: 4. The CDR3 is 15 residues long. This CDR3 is CASSPQRDSYNEQFF. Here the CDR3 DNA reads TGTGCCAGCAGTCCCCAGCGGGACTCCTACAATGAGCAGTTCTTC.

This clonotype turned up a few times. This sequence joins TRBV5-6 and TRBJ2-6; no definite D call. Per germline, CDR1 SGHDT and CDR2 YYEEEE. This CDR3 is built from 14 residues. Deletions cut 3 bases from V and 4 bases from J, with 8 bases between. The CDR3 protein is CASSSNGGANVLTF. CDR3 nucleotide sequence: TGTGCCAGCAGCTCTAATGGGGGGGCCAACGTCCTGACTTTC.

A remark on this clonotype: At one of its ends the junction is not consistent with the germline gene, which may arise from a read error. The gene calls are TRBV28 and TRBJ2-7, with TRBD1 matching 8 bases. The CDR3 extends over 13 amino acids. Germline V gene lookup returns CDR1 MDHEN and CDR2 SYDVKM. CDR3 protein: CASMGDRTYEQYF. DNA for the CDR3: TGTGCTAGCATGGGGGACAGGACCTACGAGCAGTACTTC.

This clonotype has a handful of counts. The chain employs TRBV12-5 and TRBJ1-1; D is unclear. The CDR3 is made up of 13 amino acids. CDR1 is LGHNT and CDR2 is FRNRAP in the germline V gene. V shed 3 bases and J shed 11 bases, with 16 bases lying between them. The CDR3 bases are TGTGCTAGTGGTTTAGAATGGAGAACCGGGGCTTTCTTT. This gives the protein CASGLEWRTGAFF.

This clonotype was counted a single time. DNA of the CDR3: TGCGCCAGCCGGGACCAACCTTCCTCCTCTGGGGCCAACGTCCTGACTTTC. Translation: CASRDQPSSSGANVLTF. This chain links TRBV5-1 with TRBJ2-6, with D perhaps given as TRBD1 or TRBD2 (5 bases each). Germline V gives CDR1 SGHRS, CDR2 YFSETQ. The V end was cut by 7 bases, the J end by 0 bases, with 17 bases between. The CDR3 is 17 residues long.

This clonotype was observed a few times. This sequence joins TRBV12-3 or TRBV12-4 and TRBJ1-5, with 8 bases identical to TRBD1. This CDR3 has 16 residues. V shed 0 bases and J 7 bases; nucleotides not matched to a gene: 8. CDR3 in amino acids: CASSLARAGGRQPQHF. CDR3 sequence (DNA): TGTGCCAGCAGTTTAGCGAGGGCAGGGGGCAGGCAGCCCCAGCATTTT.

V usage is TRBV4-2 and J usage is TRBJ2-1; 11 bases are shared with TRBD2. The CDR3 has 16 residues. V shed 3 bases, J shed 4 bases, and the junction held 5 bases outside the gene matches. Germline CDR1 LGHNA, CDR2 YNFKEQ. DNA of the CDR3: TGTGCCAGCAGCCAGAAGACTAGCGGGGATTACAATGAGCAGTTCTTC. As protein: CASSQKTSGDYNEQFF.

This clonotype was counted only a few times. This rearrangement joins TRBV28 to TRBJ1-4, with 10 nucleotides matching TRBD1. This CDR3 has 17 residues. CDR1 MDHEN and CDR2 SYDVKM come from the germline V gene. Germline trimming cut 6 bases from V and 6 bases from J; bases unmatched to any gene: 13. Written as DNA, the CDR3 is TGTGCCAGCAGGGAAAATGATGACAGGGGGCAGGATGAAAAACTGTTTTTT. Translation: CASRENDDRGQDEKLFF. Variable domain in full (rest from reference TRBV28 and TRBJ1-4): DVKVTQSSRYLVKRTGEKVFLECVQDMDHENMFWYRQDPGLGLRLIYFSYDVKMKEKGDIPEGYSVSREKKERFSLILESASTNQTSMYLCASRENDDRGQDEKLFFGSGTQLSVL.

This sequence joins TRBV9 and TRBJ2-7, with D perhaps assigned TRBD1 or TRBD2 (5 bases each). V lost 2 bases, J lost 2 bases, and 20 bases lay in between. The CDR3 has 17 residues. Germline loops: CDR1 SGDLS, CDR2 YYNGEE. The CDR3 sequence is CASSVPGRTRATYEQYF. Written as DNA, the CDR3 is TGTGCCAGCAGCGTCCCAGGGCGGACTCGAGCGACCTACGAGCAGTACTTC. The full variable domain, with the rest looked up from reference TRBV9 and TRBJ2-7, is DSGVTQTPKHLITATGQRVTLRCSPRSGDLSVYWYQQSLDQGLQFLIQYYNGEERAKGNILERFSAQQFPDLHSELNLSSLELGDSALYFCASSVPGRTRATYEQYFGPGTRLTVT.

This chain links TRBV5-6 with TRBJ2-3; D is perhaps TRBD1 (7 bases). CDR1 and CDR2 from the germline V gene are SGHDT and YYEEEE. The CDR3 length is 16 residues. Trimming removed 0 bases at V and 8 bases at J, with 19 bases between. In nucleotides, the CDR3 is TGTGCCAGCAGCTTGGGTACAGACAGGGTGGGAGGTACGCAGTATTTT. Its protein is CASSLGTDRVGGTQYF.

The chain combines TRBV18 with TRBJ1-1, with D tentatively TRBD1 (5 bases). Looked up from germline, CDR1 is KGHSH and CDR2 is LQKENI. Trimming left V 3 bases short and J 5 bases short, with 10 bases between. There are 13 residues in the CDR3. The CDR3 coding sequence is TGTGCCAGCTCACCGTTAGGGGATACTGAAGCTTTCTTT. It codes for CASSPLGDTEAFF.

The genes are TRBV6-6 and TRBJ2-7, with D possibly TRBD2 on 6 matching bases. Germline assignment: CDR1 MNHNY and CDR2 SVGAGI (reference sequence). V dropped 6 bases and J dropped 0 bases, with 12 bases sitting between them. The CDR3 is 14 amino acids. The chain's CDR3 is CASRNRDSSYEQYF. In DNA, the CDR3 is TGTGCCAGCAGAAACCGGGACTCCTCCTACGAGCAGTACTTC.

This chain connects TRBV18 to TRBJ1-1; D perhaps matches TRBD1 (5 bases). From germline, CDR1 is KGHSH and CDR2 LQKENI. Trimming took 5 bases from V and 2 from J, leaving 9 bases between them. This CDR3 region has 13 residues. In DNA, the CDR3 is TGTGCCAGCTCAGCCGGGGCCAACACTGAAGCTTTCTTT. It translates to CASSAGANTEAFF. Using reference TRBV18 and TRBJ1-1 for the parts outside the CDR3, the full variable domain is NAGVMQNPRHLVRRRGQEARLRCSPMKGHSHVYWYRQLPEEGLKFMVYLQKENIIDESGMPKERFSAEFPKEGPSILRIQQVVRGDSAAYFCASSAGANTEAFFGQGTRLTVV.

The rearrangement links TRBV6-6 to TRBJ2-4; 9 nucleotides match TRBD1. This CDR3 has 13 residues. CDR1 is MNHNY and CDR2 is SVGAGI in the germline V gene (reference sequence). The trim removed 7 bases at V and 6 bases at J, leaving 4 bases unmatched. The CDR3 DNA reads TGTGCCAGCACCAAGGGACAGGGAAACATTCAGTACTTC. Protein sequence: CASTKGQGNIQYF.

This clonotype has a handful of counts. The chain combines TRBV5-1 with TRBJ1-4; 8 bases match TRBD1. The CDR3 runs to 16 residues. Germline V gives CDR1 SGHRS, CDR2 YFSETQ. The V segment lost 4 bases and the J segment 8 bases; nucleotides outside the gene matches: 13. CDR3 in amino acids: CASSLSPETGDEKLFF. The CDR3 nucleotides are TGCGCCAGCAGCCTATCTCCGGAGACAGGGGACGAAAAACTGTTTTTT.

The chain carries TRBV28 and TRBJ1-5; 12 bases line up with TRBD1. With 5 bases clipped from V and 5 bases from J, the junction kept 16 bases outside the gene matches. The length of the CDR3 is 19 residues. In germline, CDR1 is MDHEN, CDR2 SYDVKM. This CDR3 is CASSRPGQGARGSYQPQHF. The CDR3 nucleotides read TGTGCCAGCAGTCGACCGGGACAGGGGGCTAGGGGGTCGTATCAGCCCCAGCATTTT. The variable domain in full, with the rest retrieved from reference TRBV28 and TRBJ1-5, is DVKVTQSSRYLVKRTGEKVFLECVQDMDHENMFWYRQDPGLGLRLIYFSYDVKMKEKGDIPEGYSVSREKKERFSLILESASTNQTSMYLCASSRPGQGARGSYQPQHFGDGTRLSIL.

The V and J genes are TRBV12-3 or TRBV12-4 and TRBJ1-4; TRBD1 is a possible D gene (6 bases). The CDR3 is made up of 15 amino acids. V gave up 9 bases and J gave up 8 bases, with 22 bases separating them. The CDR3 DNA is TGTGCCAGTAGGGGGGCCATCGAGAGGGGCGAAAAACTGTTTTTT. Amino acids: CASRGAIERGEKLFF.